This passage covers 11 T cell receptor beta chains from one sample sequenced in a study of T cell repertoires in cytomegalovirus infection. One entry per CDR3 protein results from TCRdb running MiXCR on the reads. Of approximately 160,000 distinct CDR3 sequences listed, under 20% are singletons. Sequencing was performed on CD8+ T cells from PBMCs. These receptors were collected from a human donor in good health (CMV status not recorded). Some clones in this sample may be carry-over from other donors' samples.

The CDR3 sequence is CASSSNTQGSQEKLFF. Written as DNA, the CDR3 is TGTGCCAGCAGCTCCAACACTCAGGGGAGCCAGGAAAAACTGTTTTTT. J is TRBJ1-4 and V is TRBV7-9; weak D call: TRBD1 (6 bases). Trimming left V 4 bases short and J 8 bases short, with 20 bases between. CDR3 length equals 16 residues. CDR1 SEHNR and CDR2 FQNEAQ come from the germline V gene (reference sequence).

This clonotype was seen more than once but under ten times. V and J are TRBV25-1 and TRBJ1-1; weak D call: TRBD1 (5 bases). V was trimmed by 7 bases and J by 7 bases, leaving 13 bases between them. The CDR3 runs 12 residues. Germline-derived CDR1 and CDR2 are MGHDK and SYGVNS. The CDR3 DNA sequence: TGTGCCAGCACTTTGGGGGGGAATGAAGCTTTCTTT. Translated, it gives CASTLGGNEAFF.

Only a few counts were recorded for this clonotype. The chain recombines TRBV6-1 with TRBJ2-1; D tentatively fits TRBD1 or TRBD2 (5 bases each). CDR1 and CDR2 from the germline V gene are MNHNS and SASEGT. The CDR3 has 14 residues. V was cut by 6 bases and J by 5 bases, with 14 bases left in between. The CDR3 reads CASSITGTNNEQFF. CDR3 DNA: TGTGCCAGCAGCATTACCGGGACCAACAATGAGCAGTTCTTC.

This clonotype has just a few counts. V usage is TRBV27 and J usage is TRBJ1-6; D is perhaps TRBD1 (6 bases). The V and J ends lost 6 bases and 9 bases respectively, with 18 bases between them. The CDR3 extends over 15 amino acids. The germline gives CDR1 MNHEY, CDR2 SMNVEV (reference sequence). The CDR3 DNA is TGTGCCAGCAGGACTATAAACAGGGAAACTTCACCCCTCCACTTT. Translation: CASRTINRETSPLHF.

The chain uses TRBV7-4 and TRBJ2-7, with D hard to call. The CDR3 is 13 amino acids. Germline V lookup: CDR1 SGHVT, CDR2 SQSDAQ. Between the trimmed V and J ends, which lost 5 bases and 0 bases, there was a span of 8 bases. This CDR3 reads CASSVRDSYEQYF. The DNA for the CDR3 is TGTGCCAGCAGCGTCAGAGACTCCTACGAGCAGTACTTC.

CDR3 sequence: CATQQRDTSRETQYF. CDR3 nucleotide sequence: TGTGCCACCCAGCAAAGAGATACTAGCAGGGAGACCCAGTACTTC. The genes are TRBV15 and TRBJ2-5; tentatively, D is TRBD2 (6 bases). The CDR3 length is 15 residues. Germline V gene lookup returns CDR1 LNHNV and CDR2 YYDKDF (reference sequence). V lost 8 bases and J lost 5, with 21 bases in between.

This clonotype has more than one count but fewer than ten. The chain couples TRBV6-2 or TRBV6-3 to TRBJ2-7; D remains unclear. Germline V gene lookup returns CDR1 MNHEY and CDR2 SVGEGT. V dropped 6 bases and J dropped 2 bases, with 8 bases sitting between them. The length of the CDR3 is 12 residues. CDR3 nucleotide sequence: TGTGCCAGCAGCTGGACGGCCTACGAGCAGTACTTC. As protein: CASSWTAYEQYF.

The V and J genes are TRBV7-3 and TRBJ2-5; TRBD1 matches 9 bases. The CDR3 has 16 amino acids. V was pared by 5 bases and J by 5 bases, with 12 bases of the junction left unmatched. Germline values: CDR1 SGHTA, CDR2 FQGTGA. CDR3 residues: CASSPQTGGAAETQYF. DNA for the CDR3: TGTGCCAGCAGCCCCCAAACAGGGGGCGCGGCGGAGACCCAGTACTTC.

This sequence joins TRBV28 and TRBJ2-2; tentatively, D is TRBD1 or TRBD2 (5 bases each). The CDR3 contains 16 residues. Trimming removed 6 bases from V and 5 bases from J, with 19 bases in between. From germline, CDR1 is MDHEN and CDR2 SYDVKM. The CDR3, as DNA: TGTGCCAGCAGCCCCATGGGGGACCGCCCTACCGGGGAGCTGTTTTTT. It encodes CASSPMGDRPTGELFF. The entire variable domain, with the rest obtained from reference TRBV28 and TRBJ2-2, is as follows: DVKVTQSSRYLVKRTGEKVFLECVQDMDHENMFWYRQDPGLGLRLIYFSYDVKMKEKGDIPEGYSVSREKKERFSLILESASTNQTSMYLCASSPMGDRPTGELFFGEGSRLTVL.

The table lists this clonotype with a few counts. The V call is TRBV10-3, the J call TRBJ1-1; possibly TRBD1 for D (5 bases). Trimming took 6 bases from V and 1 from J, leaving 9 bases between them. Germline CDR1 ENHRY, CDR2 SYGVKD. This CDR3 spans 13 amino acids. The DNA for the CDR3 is TGTGCCATCAGAGGGGCCCAGAACACTGAAGCTTTCTTT. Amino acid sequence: CAIRGAQNTEAFF.

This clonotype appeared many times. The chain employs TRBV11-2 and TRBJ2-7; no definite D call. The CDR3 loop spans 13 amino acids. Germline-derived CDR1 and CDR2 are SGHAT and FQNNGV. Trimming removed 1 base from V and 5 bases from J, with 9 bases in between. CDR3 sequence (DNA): TGTGCCAGCAGCTTAGGGCAGCCGGACGAGCAGTACTTC. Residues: CASSLGQPDEQYF.